These T cell receptor beta chains were read from a single sample in a study of T cells in Graves' hyperthyroidism and ophthalmopathy. TCRdb used MiXCR to reprocess the multiplex PCR reads, holding one entry per CDR3 protein. Of about 560,000 distinct CDR3 sequences in the sample, 35% to 55% were seen once. What was sequenced was peripheral blood or thyroid tissue (not recorded which). The receptors were gathered from a woman aged 18-29 years with Graves' hyperthyroidism. Both conserved end residues are trimmed from each CDR3. Fields, in order: J gene, V gene, clone size, CDR3 length, CDR3 protein. Size values are once, few and many counts, or a class for expanded clones, and some rows have none.

J: TRBJ1-2
V: TRBV12-3/TRBV12-4
size: few
length: 10
CDR3: ASSLDLSGYT

J: TRBJ1-1
V: TRBV2
size: .
length: 11
CDR3: ASSESLNTEAF

J: TRBJ1-2
V: TRBV7-2
size: .
length: 13
CDR3: ASSLEPGGDYGYT

J: TRBJ1-5
V: TRBV7-2
size: few
length: 12
CDR3: ASSLEGGVQPQH

J: TRBJ1-4
V: TRBV5-1
size: few
length: 11
CDR3: ASSFRTGEKLF

J: TRBJ1-1
V: TRBV7-2
size: .
length: 12
CDR3: ASTTRVGDTEAF

J: TRBJ2-2
V: TRBV20-1
size: few
length: 11
CDR3: SASSPNTGELF

J: TRBJ1-1
V: TRBV29-1
size: many
length: 12
CDR3: SVDRDTSNTEAF

J: TRBJ2-7
V: TRBV29-1
size: many
length: 11
CDR3: SVRRSGGYEQY

J: TRBJ1-5
V: TRBV7-8
size: many
length: 14
CDR3: ASSLASTHSNQPQH

J: TRBJ1-2
V: TRBV7-9
size: many
length: 12
CDR3: ASSFEAPGSGYT

J: TRBJ2-7
V: TRBV5-1
size: .
length: 14
CDR3: ASSSGTGASFYEQY

J: TRBJ1-3
V: TRBV7-2
size: .
length: 14
CDR3: ASSQEGTGAGNTIY

J: TRBJ1-1
V: TRBV25-1
size: .
length: 9
CDR3: ASSVSPQNF

J: TRBJ2-2
V: TRBV29-1
size: .
length: 14
CDR3: SVEDGTGGGYGELF

J: TRBJ2-5
V: TRBV6-1
size: few
length: 12
CDR3: ASNPRGRGETQY

J: TRBJ2-5
V: TRBV2
size: few
length: 12
CDR3: ASSPGTEQETQY

J: TRBJ2-2
V: TRBV19
size: few
length: 14
CDR3: ASSQLGGQGGRELF

J: TRBJ2-7
V: TRBV12-3/TRBV12-4
size: .
length: 13
CDR3: ASSFGTGIAYEQY

J: TRBJ1-2
V: TRBV29-1
size: many
length: 11
CDR3: SVEGGTVYGYT

J: TRBJ2-7
V: TRBV6-1
size: .
length: 11
CDR3: ATTGTESYEQY

J: TRBJ1-2
V: TRBV11-1
size: .
length: 14
CDR3: ASSLSNPGQGYGYT

J: TRBJ2-7
V: TRBV7-2
size: .
length: 12
CDR3: ASSPSGGAYEQY